A single sample is the source of the 12 T cell receptor beta chains below, sequenced in a study of cytomegalovirus exposure and HLA in healthy donors. 60 Vbeta and 13 Jbeta primers were used in PCR. Assay: immunoSEQ multiplex PCR; the TCRdb copy retains only in-frame clones and omits some. The data hold 98,000 or so clones, with 76% observed a single time. Sequenced sample: PBMCs. The source is a woman between 18 and 30 years old in good health and CMV-seropositive.

The chain has TRBV28 and TRBJ2-1; 13 positions agree with TRBD2. V shed 6 bases, J shed 6 bases, and the junction held 5 bases outside the gene matches. Germline V CDR1 and CDR2: MDHEN, SYDVKM. The CDR3 extends over 15 amino acids. CDR3 coding DNA: TGTGCCAGCAGGGAAGGGACTAGCGGGATCAATGAGCAGTTCTTC. It translates to CASREGTSGINEQFF.

The chain has TRBV7-9 and TRBJ2-5, with a weak D call TRBD2 (6 bases). The germline CDR1 and CDR2 sequences are SEHNR and FQNEAQ (reference sequence). Trimming cost V 8 bases and J 2 bases, with 9 bases left between them. The CDR3 spans 12 residues. This CDR3 is CASGTRQETQYF. The CDR3, as DNA: TGTGCCAGCGGGACTCGTCAAGAGACCCAGTACTTC.

This CDR3 reads CAWSAPDDWTSYEQYF. In nucleotides, the CDR3 is TGTGCCTGGAGTGCCCCGGATGACTGGACAAGCTACGAGCAGTACTTC. The gene calls are TRBV30 and TRBJ2-7; TRBD1 is a possible D gene (5 bases). The V end was cut by 1 base, the J end by 3 bases, with 19 bases between. There are 16 residues in the CDR3. Germline CDR1 GTSNPN, CDR2 SVGIG (reference sequence).

This chain links TRBV6-1 with TRBJ2-5; weak D call: TRBD2 (7 bases). Germline assignment: CDR1 MNHNS and CDR2 SASEGT. The CDR3 is 16 amino acids. The V and J ends lost 0 bases and 1 base respectively, with 12 bases between them. The CDR3 region has the DNA TGTGCCAGCAGTGAAGCGAGGGGAGGGGGCCAAGAGACCCAGTACTTC. This gives the protein CASSEARGGGQETQYF.

This chain uses TRBV30 with TRBJ1-3, with unresolved D. Germline CDR1 reads GTSNPN; CDR2 reads SVGIG (reference sequence). The CDR3 covers 12 residues. V lost 4 bases to trimming and J lost 2 bases, with 6 bases between them. CDR3 sequence (DNA): TGTGCCTGGACCTCGGCTGGAAACACCATATATTTT. It encodes CAWTSAGNTIYF. Full variable domain (outside the CDR3, taken from reference TRBV30 and TRBJ1-3): SQTIHQWPATLVQPVGSPLSLECTVEGTSNPNLYWYRQAAGRGLQLLFYSVGIGQISSEVPQNLSASRPQDRQFILSSKKLLLSDSGFYLCAWTSAGNTIYFGEGSWLTVV.

The chain recombines TRBV7-8 with TRBJ2-5, with a weak D call TRBD2 (5 bases). Looked up from germline, CDR1 is SGHVS and CDR2 is FQNEAQ. The CDR3 totals 14 residues. V lost 10 bases and J 5 bases, leaving 20 bases between the germline ends. The CDR3 DNA follows: TGTGCCACCGGAGCCTCCGGGGTTGGTGAGACCCAGTACTTC. Its translation is CATGASGVGETQYF.

The chain couples TRBV30 to TRBJ2-5; weak D call: TRBD2 (7 bases). This CDR3 spans 13 amino acids. Trimming took 1 base from V and 6 from J, leaving 12 bases between them. CDR1 and CDR2 from the germline V gene are GTSNPN and SVGIG (reference sequence). The DNA of the CDR3 is TGTGCCTGGAGTGGGGGGGGCGTGAAGACCCAGTACTTC. This codes for CAWSGGGVKTQYF.

J is TRBJ2-1 and V is TRBV4-1; D ambiguous. Trimming removed 0 bases at V and 6 bases at J, with 6 bases between. Germline V gene sequence: CDR1 MGHRA, CDR2 YSYEKL. The CDR3 runs 13 residues. The chain's CDR3 is CASSQETFNEQFF. The DNA of the CDR3 is TGCGCCAGCAGCCAAGAGACTTTCAATGAGCAGTTCTTC.

The genes are TRBV28 and TRBJ2-5; D not certain. Germline assignment: CDR1 MDHEN and CDR2 SYDVKM. The CDR3 covers 14 residues. Between the trimmed V and J ends, which lost 5 bases and 6 bases, there was a span of 16 bases. The DNA for the CDR3 is TGTGCCAGCAGTACCCCGGAGCGTATCAAGACCCAGTACTTC. It yields the protein CASSTPERIKTQYF.

The chain recombines TRBV18 with TRBJ1-2, with a weak D call TRBD1 (6 bases). Trimming took 2 bases from V and 7 from J, leaving 14 bases between them. The CDR3 loop spans 14 amino acids. Germline V gene sequence: CDR1 KGHSH, CDR2 LQKENI. CDR3 protein: CASSPAGAALGYTF. The CDR3, as DNA: TGTGCCAGCTCACCAGCAGGGGCGGCCCTTGGCTACACCTTC.

J is TRBJ2-1 and V is TRBV29-1, with 11 bases that match TRBD1. Losses at the gene ends were 6 bases for V and 4 bases for J; bases not matched to a gene: 5. This CDR3 is built from 14 residues. Germline-derived CDR1 and CDR2 are SQVTM and ANQGSEA. The chain's CDR3 is CSVAGTGGYNEQFF. Here the CDR3 DNA reads TGCAGCGTGGCCGGGACAGGGGGTTACAATGAGCAGTTCTTC.

The chain has TRBV5-6 and TRBJ1-5, with D possibly TRBD1 on 5 matching bases. Trimming shortened V by 0 bases and J by 2 bases, and 12 bases separated the two germline ends. The CDR3 loop spans 16 amino acids. Germline-derived CDR1 and CDR2 are SGHDT and YYEEEE. CDR3 in DNA: TGTGCCAGCAGCTTGGGGGGACTTATGGGCAATCAGCCCCAGCATTTT. Translated: CASSLGGLMGNQPQHF. Full variable domain (missing parts from reference TRBV5-6 and TRBJ1-5): DAGVTQSPTHLIKTRGQQVTLRCSPKSGHDTVSWYQQALGQGPQFIFQYYEEEERQRGNFPDRFSGHQFPNYSSELNVNALLLGDSALYLCASSLGGLMGNQPQHFGDGTRLSIL.